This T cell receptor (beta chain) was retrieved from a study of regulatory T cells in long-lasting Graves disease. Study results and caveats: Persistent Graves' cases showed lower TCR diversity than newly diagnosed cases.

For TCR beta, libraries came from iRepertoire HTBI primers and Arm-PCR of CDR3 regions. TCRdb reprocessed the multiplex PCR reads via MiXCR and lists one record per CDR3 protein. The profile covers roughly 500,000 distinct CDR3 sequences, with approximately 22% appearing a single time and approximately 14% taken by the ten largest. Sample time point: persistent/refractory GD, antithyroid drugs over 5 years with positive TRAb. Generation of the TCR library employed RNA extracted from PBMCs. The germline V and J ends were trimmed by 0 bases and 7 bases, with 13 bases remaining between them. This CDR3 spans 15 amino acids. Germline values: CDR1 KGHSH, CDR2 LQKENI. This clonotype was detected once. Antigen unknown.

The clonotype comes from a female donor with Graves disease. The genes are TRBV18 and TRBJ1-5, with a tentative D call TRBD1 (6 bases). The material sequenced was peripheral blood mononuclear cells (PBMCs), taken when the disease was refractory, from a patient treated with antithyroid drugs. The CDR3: CASSPPVQGSQPQHF. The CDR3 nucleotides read TGTGCCAGCTCACCACCGGTTCAGGGGAGCCAGCCCCAGCATTTT.